The clone carrying this T cell receptor beta chain was seen more than once but under ten times. The target antigen is unknown. This sample was taken from a study of CD8 T cells in ankylosing spondylitis. Quantitative molecular-barcoded 5'-RACE generated the TCR beta libraries. TCRdb fed the 5' RACE reads into MiXCR, producing one record per CDR3 protein. The table has around 390,000 distinct CDR3 sequences, under 25% seen once; the top ten hold roughly 16%. The study's findings and limits: Disease-linked clones, CD8+, were relatively rare in peripheral blood. Ankylosing spondylitis blood appeared to be characterized by a TCR beta motif of about 8 highly homologous variants. Past studies reported some motif variants in reactive arthritis synovial fluid and blood. Disease-linked clones reportedly concentrated significantly in matched ankylosing spondylitis synovial fluid.

Losses at the gene ends were 0 bases for V and 7 bases for J; bases not matched to a gene: 3. Germline V gene lookup returns CDR1 SGHRS and CDR2 YFSETQ. This CDR3 comprises 13 residues. This sequence joins TRBV5-1 and TRBJ2-5; 7 positions agree with TRBD2. The sequencing sample was made of blood, either unsorted or a sorted T cell fraction (not recorded which). This receptor was identified in a male donor with ankylosing spondylitis. CDR3 DNA sequence: TGCGCCAGCAGCTTGGCCCCGGGGGGGACCCAGTACTTC. Its protein product is CASSLAPGGTQYF.